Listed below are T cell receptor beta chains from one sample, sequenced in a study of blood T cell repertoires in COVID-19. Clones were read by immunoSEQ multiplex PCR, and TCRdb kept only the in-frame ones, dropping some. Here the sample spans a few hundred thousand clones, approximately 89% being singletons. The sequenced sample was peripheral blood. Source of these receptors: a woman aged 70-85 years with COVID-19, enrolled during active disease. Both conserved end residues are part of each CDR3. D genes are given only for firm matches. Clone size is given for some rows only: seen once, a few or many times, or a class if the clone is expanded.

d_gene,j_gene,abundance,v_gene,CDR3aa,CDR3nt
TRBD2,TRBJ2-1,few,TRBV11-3,CASSSTRTSGRAREQFF,TGTGCCAGCAGCTCGACTCGGACTAGCGGGAGGGCCCGTGAGCAGTTCTTC
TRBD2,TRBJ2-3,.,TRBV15,CATSRVPEPGTSGSLITDTQYF,TGTGCCACCAGCAGAGTTCCCGAACCCGGGACTAGCGGGAGCCTTATCACAGATACGCAGTATTTT
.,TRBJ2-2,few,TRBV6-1,CASSELYLLNTGELFF,TGTGCCAGCAGTGAGCTCTACTTGCTAAACACCGGGGAGCTGTTTTTT
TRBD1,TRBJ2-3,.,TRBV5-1,CASSWDSSTDTQYF,TGCGCCAGCAGCTGGGACAGCAGCACAGATACGCAGTATTTT
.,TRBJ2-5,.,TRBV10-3,CAISGGQGARNQETQYF,TGTGCCATCAGTGGGGGGCAGGGCGCACGTAATCAAGAGACCCAGTACTTC
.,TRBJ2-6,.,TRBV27,CASSFRGAPGANVLTF,TGTGCCAGCAGTTTTCGCGGGGCCCCTGGGGCCAACGTCCTGACTTTC
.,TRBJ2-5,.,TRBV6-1,CASSDITRWDWKETQYF,TGTGCCAGCAGTGATATCACACGGTGGGACTGGAAAGAGACCCAGTACTTC
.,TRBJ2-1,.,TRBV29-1,CSVEALPGNEQFF,TGCAGCGTTGAAGCTCTACCGGGGAATGAGCAGTTCTTC
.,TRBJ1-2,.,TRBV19,CASSLDGGGVTGYTF,TGTGCCAGTAGTTTGGATGGAGGGGGGGTGACTGGCTACACCTTC
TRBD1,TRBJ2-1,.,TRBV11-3,CASSLEGQGPNEQFF,TGTGCCAGCAGCTTAGAGGGACAGGGGCCCAATGAGCAGTTCTTC
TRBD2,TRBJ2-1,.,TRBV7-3,CASSLAKTSGRDNEQFF,TGTGCCAGCAGCTTAGCGAAAACTAGCGGGAGAGACAATGAGCAGTTCTTC
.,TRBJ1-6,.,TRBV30,CAWSVRFGGKAENSPLHF,TGTGCCTGGAGTGTACGATTCGGGGGGAAAGCAGAAAATTCACCCCTCCACTTT
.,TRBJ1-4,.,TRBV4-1,CASSRTLGEKLFF,TGCGCCAGCAGCCGCACCCTAGGTGAAAAACTGTTTTTT
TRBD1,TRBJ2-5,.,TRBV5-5,CASSFGTGAGETQYF,TGTGCCAGCAGCTTTGGGACAGGGGCTGGAGAGACCCAGTACTTC
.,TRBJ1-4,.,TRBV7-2,CASSLTVTATNEKLFF,TGTGCCAGCAGCTTGACAGTAACTGCAACTAATGAAAAACTGTTTTTT
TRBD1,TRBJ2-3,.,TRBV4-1,CASSQPDRGLTDTQYF,TGCGCCAGCAGCCAGCCAGACAGGGGACTCACAGATACGCAGTATTTT
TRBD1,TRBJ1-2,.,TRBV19,CASSIATGGKGYTF,TGTGCCAGTAGTATCGCTACAGGGGGCAAGGGCTACACCTTC
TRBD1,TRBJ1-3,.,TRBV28,CASSPAGQGLGNTIYF,TGTGCCAGCAGTCCGGCAGGACAGGGTCTAGGAAACACCATATATTTT
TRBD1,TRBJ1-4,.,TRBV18,CASSPPGQAYEKLFF,TGTGCCAGCTCACCCCCGGGACAGGCCTATGAAAAACTGTTTTTT
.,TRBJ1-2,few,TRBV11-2,CASTTLVRVGGYTF,TGTGCCAGCACCACCCTAGTCAGGGTGGGGGGCTACACCTTC
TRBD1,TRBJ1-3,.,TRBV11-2,CASSITGGPGNTIYF,TGTGCCAGCAGCATCACAGGGGGCCCTGGAAACACCATATATTTT